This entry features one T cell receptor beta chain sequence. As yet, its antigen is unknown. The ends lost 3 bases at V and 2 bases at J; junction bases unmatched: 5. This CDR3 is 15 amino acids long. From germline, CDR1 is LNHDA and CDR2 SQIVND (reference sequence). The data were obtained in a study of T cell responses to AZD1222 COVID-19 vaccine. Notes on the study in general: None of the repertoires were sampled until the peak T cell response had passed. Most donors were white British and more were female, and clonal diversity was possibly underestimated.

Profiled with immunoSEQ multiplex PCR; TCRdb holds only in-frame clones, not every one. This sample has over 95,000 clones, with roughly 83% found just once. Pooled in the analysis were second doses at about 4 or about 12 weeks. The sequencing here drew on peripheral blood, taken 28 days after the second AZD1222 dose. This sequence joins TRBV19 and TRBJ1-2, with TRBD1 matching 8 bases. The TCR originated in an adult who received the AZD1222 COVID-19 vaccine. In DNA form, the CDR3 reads TGTGCCAGTAGTATCCGACAGGGGTGGAACTATGGCTACACCTTC. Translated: CASSIRQGWNYGYTF.